This TCR beta chain emerged from a study of OX40 agonist ivuxolimab in advanced cancers. At the level of the study: Patient treatment consisted of intravenous ivuxolimab administration every 2 weeks at 0.01 to 10 mg/kg. Participants could have had prior anti-PD-1, anti-PD-L1 or anti-CTLA-4 therapy, and approximately 37% had some.

Profiling relied on immunoSEQ multiplex PCR, and the TCRdb table lists in-frame clones only, not all of them. The table shows about 32,000 clones, with approximately 87% occurring only once. On this clone: Antigen: not known.

Study findings and constraints: The work left the antigen specificity of expanded peripheral T cells undetermined. On average, CD8+ T cells had more expanded clones than CD4+.

Trimming pared 5 bases from V and 4 bases from J, leaving 18 bases between. Per germline, CDR1 SGHNT and CDR2 YENEEA. The length of the CDR3 is 15 residues. The chain has TRBV11-3 and TRBJ2-7, with D perhaps matching TRBD1 or TRBD2 (6 bases each). The specimen was CD4+ or CD8+ T cells sorted from blood, collected in a trial of the OX40 agonist ivuxolimab. The origin of this receptor is an adult with an advanced solid tumor such as melanoma, head and neck, liver or kidney cancer. CDR3 amino acids: CASSPAQGGIYEQYF. The CDR3 nucleotides are TGTGCCAGCAGCCCAGCACAGGGAGGTATATACGAGCAGTACTTC. Supplemented by reference TRBV11-3 and TRBJ2-7, the full variable domain reads EAGVVQSPRYKIIEKKQPVAFWCNPISGHNTLYWYLQNLGQGPELLIRYENEEAVDDSQLPKDRFSAERLKGVDSTLKIQPAELGDSAVYLCASSPAQGGIYEQYFGPGTRLTVT.